This T cell receptor (beta chain) was captured by sequencing in a study of blood T cell repertoires in COVID-19. Original processing methods: For nucleated cells, counts were estimated from reference gene primer amplification. Sequencing used immunoSEQ multiplex PCR; TCRdb keeps in-frame clones, though not all of them. The D gene and trimming were derived from the DNA, and the V and J assignments and clone size from that table. The table includes 150,000 or so clones, about nine tenths detected once. Trimming shortened V by 5 bases and J by 2 bases, and 9 bases separated the two germline ends. CDR1 ENHRY and CDR2 SYGVKD come from the germline V gene. The CDR3 spans 13 residues.

Material for sequencing was PBMCs or T cells enriched from blood (not recorded which). The chain recombines TRBV10-3 with TRBJ1-1; D remains unclear. This sequence was found in a woman in her thirties or forties who had been exposed to COVID-19. The CDR3 loop reads CAISLAPNTEAFF. The CDR3 bases are TGTGCCATCAGTTTGGCCCCAAACACTGAAGCTTTCTTT.